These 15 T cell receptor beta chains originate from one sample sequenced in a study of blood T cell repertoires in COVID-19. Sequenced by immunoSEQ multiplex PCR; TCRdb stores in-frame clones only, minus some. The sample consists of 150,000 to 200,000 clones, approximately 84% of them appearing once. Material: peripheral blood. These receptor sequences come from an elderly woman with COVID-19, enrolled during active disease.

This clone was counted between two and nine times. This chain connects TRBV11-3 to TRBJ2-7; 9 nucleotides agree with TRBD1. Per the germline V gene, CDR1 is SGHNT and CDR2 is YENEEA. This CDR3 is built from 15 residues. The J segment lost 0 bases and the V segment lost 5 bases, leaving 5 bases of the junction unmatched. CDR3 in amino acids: CASSRGQGYSYEQYF. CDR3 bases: TGTGCCAGCAGCCGTGGACAGGGGTACTCCTACGAGCAGTACTTC.

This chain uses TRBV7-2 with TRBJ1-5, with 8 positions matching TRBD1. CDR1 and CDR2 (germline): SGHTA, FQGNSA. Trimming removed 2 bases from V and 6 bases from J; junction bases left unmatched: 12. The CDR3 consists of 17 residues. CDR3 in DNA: TGTGCCAGCAGCTTACTCGGACAGGGTTCTTTCTTTCAGCCCCAGCATTTT. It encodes CASSLLGQGSFFQPQHF.

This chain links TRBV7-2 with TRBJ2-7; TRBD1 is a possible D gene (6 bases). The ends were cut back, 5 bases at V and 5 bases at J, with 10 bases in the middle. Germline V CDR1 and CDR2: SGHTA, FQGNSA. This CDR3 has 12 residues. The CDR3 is CASSPRGHEQYF. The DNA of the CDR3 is TGTGCCAGCAGCCCCAGGGGCCACGAGCAGTACTTC.

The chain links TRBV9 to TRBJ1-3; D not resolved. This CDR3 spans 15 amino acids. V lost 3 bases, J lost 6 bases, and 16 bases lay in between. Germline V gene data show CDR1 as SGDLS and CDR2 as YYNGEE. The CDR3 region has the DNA TGTGCCAGCAGCGCCAGGCCCGACAAAATAAACACCATATATTTT. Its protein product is CASSARPDKINTIYF.

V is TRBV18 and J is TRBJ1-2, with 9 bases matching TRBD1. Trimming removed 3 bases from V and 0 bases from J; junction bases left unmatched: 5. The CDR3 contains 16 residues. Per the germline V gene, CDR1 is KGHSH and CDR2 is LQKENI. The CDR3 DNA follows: TGTGCCAGCTCACCGAAGACAGGGGGGACTAACTATGGCTACACCTTC. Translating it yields CASSPKTGGTNYGYTF.

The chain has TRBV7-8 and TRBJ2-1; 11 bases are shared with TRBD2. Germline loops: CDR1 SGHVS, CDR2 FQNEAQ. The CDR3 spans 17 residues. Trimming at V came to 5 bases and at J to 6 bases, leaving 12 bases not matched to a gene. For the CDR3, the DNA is TGTGCCAGCAGCGTAATAATAGCGGGGGGGTTGGTCAATGAGCAGTTCTTC. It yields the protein CASSVIIAGGLVNEQFF.

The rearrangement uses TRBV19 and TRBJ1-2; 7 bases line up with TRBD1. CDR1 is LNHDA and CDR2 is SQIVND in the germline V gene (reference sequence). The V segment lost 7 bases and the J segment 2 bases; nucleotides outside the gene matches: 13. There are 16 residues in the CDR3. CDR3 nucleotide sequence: TGTGCCAGTACCAAGGAGGGACAGAGGACCAACTATGGCTACACCTTC. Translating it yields CASTKEGQRTNYGYTF. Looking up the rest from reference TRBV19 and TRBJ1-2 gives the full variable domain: DGGITQSPKYLFRKEGQNVTLSCEQNLNHDAMYWYRQDPGQGLRLIYYSQIVNDFQKGDIAEGYSVSREKKESFPLTVTSAQKNPTAFYLCASTKEGQRTNYGYTFGSGTRLTVV.

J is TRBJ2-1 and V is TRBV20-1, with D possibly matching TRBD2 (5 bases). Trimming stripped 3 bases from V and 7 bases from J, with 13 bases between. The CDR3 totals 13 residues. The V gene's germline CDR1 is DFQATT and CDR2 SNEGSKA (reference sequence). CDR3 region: CSASPGVRNEQFF. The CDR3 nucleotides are TGCAGTGCTAGTCCCGGGGTAAGAAATGAGCAGTTCTTC.

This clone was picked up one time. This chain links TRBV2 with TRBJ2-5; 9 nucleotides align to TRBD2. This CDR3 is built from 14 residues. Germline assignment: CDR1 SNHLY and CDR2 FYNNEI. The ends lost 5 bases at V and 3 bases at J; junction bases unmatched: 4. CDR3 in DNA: TGTGCCAGCAGTCCGACTAGCGGAAAAGAGACCCAGTACTTC. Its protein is CASSPTSGKETQYF.

CDR3 bases: TGTGCCAGCAGCCGAACCGGGACAGGGGAGACCCAGTACTTC. Its protein is CASSRTGTGETQYF. The V call is TRBV3-1 (or the pseudogene TRBV3-2), the J call TRBJ2-5; 9 nucleotides agree with TRBD1. In germline, CDR1 is LGHDT, CDR2 YNNKEL (reference sequence). V dropped 4 bases and J dropped 5; count of bases not matched to a gene: 5. The CDR3 has 14 residues.

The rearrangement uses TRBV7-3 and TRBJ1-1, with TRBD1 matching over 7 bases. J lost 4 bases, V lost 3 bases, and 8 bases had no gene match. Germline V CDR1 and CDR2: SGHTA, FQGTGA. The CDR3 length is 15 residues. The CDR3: CASSFTGVSGTEAFF. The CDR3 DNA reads TGTGCCAGCAGCTTTACAGGGGTCAGCGGCACTGAAGCTTTCTTT.

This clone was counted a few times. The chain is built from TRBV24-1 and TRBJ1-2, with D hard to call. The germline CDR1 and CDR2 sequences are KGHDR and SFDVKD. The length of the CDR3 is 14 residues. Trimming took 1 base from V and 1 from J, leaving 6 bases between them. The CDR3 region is CATSDFRVNYGYTF. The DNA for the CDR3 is TGTGCCACCAGTGATTTTCGGGTTAACTATGGCTACACCTTC.

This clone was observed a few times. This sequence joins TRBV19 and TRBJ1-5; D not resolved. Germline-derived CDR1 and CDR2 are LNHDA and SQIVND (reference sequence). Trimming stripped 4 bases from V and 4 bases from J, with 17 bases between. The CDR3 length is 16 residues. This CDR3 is CASSRSVGRGNQPQHF. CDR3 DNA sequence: TGTGCCAGTAGTAGGTCCGTTGGTAGAGGGAATCAGCCCCAGCATTTT. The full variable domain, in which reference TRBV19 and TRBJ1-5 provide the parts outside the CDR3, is DGGITQSPKYLFRKEGQNVTLSCEQNLNHDAMYWYRQDPGQGLRLIYYSQIVNDFQKGDIAEGYSVSREKKESFPLTVTSAQKNPTAFYLCASSRSVGRGNQPQHFGDGTRLSIL.

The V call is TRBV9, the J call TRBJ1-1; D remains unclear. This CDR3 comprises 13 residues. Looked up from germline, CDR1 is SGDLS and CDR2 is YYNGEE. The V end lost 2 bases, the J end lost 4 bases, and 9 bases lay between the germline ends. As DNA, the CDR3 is TGTGCCAGCAGCGTGGTTCGGGGCACTGAAGCTTTCTTT. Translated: CASSVVRGTEAFF.

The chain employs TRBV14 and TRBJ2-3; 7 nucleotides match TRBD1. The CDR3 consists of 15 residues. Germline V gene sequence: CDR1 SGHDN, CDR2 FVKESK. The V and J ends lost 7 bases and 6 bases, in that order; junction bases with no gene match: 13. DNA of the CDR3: TGTGCCAGCACCCCCAGGGGGAAGCATTGGGATACGCAGTATTTT. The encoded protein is CASTPRGKHWDTQYF.